These 2 T cell receptor beta chains share one sample of origin, sequenced in a study of tumor-infiltrating lymphocytes in primary liver carcinoma. With around 520 ng total RNA as template and a constant-region primer, TCR beta cDNA was made. For TCR beta, libraries were produced by three nested multiplex PCR rounds using slightly modified ARM-PCR. The opening two PCR rounds, ten to eleven cycles each, paired TRBV1-TRBV30 forward primers with a C-beta reverse primer. TCRdb processed the multiplex PCR reads anew with MiXCR; each CDR3 protein has one entry. Of roughly 330,000 distinct CDR3 sequences listed, about 65% were seen once; the top ten hold about 6%. They got blood RNA out of unsorted whole blood and also pulled out germline DNA. The sequencing sample was made of peripheral blood. The source of these receptors is a middle-aged man with primary liver carcinoma and hepatitis B virus infection.

The CDR3, as DNA: TGTGCCAGCAGCTTAGATTCAGGAACAGCGGGAATAAGGACCCAGTACTTC. As protein: CASSLDSGTAGIRTQYF. The rearrangement joins TRBV11-2 to TRBJ2-5, with 7 positions matching TRBD2. The CDR3 length is 17 residues. The germline V gene has CDR1 SGHAT and CDR2 FQNNGV. Losses at the gene ends were 0 bases for V and 7 bases for J; bases not matched to a gene: 14.

The CDR3 bases are TGTGCCAGCAGTTACTCGCCCTTGGCAGGGGCGGGAAAGACCCAGTACTTC. Its protein is CASSYSPLAGAGKTQYF. The chain uses TRBV6-5 and TRBJ2-5, with D possibly being TRBD1 or TRBD2 (6 bases each). Between the trimmed V and J ends, which lost 0 bases and 6 bases, there was a span of 20 bases. CDR1 and CDR2 from the germline V gene are MNHEY and SVGAGI. This CDR3 has 17 amino acids.